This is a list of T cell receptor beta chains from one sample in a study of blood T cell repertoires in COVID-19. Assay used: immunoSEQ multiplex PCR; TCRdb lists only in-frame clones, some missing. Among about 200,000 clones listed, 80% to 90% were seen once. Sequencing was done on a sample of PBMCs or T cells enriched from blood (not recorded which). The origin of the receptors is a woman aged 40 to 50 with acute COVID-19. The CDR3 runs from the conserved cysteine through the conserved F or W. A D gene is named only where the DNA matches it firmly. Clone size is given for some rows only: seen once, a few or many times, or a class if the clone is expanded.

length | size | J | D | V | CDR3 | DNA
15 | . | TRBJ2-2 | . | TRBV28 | CASSLGSANTGELFF | TGTGCCAGCAGTTTGGGGAGTGCGAACACCGGGGAGCTGTTTTTT
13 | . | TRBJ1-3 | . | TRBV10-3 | CAIRESSGNTIYF | TGTGCCATCCGAGAGAGCTCTGGAAACACCATATATTTT
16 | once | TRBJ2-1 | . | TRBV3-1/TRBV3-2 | CASSQSARERDNEQFF | TGTGCCAGCAGCCAATCGGCTAGAGAGCGGGACAATGAGCAGTTCTTC
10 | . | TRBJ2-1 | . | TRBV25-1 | CASSDRTQFF | TGTGCCAGCAGCGACAGGACGCAGTTCTTC
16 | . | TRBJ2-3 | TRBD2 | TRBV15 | CATSERSGRATDTQYF | TGTGCCACCAGCGAACGTAGCGGGAGAGCTACAGATACGCAGTATTTT
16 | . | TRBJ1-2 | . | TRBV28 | CASSSPGERNNYGYTF | TGTGCCAGCAGTTCCCCCGGGGAGCGCAACAACTATGGCTACACCTTC
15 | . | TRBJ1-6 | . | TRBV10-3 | CATRIQGYGNSPLHF | TGTGCCACACGAATTCAGGGTTACGGTAATTCACCCCTCCACTTT
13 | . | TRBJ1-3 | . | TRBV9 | CASSVDYRNTIYF | TGTGCCAGCAGCGTAGACTACCGAAACACCATATATTTT
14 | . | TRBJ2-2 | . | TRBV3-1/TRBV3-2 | CASSQDAGPGELFF | TGTGCCAGCAGCCAAGACGCGGGCCCCGGGGAGCTGTTTTTT
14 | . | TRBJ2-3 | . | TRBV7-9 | CASSLGQYTDTQYF | TGTGCCAGCAGCTTGGGCCAATACACAGATACGCAGTATTTT
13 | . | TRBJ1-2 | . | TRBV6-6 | CASRWGSVYGYTF | TGTGCCAGCAGATGGGGCTCCGTCTATGGCTACACCTTC
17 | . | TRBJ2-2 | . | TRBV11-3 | CASSFIWGGKGTGELFF | TGTGCCAGCAGCTTCATTTGGGGGGGCAAGGGCACCGGGGAGCTGTTTTTT
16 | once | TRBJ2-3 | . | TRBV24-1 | CATSDSPVVGVDTQYF | TGTGCCACCAGTGATTCCCCGGTGGTCGGTGTAGATACGCAGTATTTT
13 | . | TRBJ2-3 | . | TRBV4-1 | CASSQDSGDTQYF | TGCGCCAGCAGCCAAGACTCCGGAGATACGCAGTATTTT
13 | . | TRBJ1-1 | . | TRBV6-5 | CASSYSSGFTAFF | TGTGCCAGCAGTTACTCGTCAGGGTTTACTGCTTTCTTT
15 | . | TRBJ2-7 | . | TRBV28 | CASSSARREWYEQYF | TGTGCCAGCAGTTCCGCCCGTCGGGAGTGGTACGAGCAGTACTTC
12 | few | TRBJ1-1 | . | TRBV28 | CASSLLGSEAFF | TGTGCCAGCAGTCTTCTAGGTTCTGAAGCTTTCTTT
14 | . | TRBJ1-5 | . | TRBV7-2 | CASSLGQSNQPQHF | TGTGCCAGCAGCTTAGGGCAGTCAAATCAGCCCCAGCATTTT
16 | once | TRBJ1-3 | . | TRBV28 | CASSFSQTFSGNTIYF | TGTGCCAGCAGTTTTTCCCAGACTTTCTCTGGAAACACCATATATTTT
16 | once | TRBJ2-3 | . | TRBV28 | CASRTGGSGGTDTQYF | TGTGCCAGCAGAACTGGGGGTAGCGGTGGCACAGATACGCAGTATTTT
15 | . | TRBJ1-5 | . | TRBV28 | CATLQGLGANQPQHF | TGTGCCACACTACAGGGTTTAGGGGCTAATCAGCCCCAGCATTTT
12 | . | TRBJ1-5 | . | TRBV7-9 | CASSLEHQPQHF | TGTGCCAGCAGCTTAGAGCATCAGCCCCAGCATTTT
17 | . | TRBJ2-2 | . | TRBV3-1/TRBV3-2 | CASSPAELRGNTGELFF | TGTGCCAGCAGCCCCGCCGAATTACGGGGGAACACCGGGGAGCTGTTTTTT
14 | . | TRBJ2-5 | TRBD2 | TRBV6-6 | CASSLRAGAETQYF | TGTGCCAGCAGCCTTCGAGCGGGAGCGGAGACCCAGTACTTC